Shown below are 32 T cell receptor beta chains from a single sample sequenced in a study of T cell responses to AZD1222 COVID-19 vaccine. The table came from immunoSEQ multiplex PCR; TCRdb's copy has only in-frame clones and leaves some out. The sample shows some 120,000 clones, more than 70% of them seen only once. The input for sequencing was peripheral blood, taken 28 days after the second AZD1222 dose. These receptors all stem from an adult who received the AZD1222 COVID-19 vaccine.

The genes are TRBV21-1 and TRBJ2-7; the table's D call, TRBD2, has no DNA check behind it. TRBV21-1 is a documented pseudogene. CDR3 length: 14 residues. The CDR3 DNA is TGTGCCAGCAGCAAAGAACTAGCGCTAGACGAGCAGTACTTC. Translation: CASSKELALDEQYF.

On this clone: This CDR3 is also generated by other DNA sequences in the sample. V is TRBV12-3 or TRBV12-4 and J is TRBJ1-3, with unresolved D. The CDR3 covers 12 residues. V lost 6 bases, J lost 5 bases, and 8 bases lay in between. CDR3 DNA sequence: TGTGCCAGCAGCCCATCTCGAAACACCATATATTTT. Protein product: CASSPSRNTIYF.

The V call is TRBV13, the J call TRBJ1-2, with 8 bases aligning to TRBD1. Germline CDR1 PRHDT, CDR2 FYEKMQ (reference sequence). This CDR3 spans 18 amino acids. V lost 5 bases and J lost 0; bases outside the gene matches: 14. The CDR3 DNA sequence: TGTGCCAGCAGCCCGCGCACAGGGGGTTTATTCCCTAACTATGGCTACACCTTC. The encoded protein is CASSPRTGGLFPNYGYTF. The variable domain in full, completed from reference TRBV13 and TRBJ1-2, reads AAGVIQSPRHLIKEKRETATLKCYPIPRHDTVYWYQQGPGQDPQFLISFYEKMQSDKGSIPDRFSAQQFSDYHSELNMSSLELGDSALYFCASSPRTGGLFPNYGYTFGSGTRLTVV.

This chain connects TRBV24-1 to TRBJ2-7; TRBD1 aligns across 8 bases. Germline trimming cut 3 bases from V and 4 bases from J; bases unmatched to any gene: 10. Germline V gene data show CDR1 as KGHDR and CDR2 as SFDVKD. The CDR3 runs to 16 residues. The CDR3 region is CATSDVGDRGGYEQYF. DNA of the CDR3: TGTGCCACCAGTGATGTCGGAGACAGGGGTGGTTACGAGCAGTACTTC.

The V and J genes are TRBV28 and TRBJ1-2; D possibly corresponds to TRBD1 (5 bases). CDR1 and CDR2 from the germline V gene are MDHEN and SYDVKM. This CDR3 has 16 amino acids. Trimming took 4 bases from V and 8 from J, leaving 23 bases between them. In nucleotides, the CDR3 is TGTGCCAGCAGTTCGGGAGGAAGGGACCAACAAGGGGGCTACACCTTC. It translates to CASSSGGRDQQGGYTF.

CDR3: CASSPFGGVQGRTEAFF. The CDR3 DNA sequence: TGTGCCAGCAGCCCGTTCGGGGGGGTACAGGGCAGGACTGAAGCTTTCTTT. J is TRBJ1-1 and V is TRBV11-2; D possibly corresponds to TRBD1 (6 bases). CDR1 is SGHAT, CDR2 FQNNGV, per germline. V was clipped by 5 bases and J by 5 bases, with 24 bases between them. This CDR3 has 17 amino acids.

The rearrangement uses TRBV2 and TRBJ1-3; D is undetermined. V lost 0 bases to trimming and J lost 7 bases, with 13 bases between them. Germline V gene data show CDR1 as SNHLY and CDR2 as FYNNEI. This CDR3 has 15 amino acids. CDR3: CASSEALGTRNTIYF. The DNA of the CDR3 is TGTGCCAGCAGTGAAGCGCTAGGCACTCGGAACACCATATATTTT. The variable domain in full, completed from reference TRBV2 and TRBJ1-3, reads EPEVTQTPSHQVTQMGQEVILRCVPISNHLYFYWYRQILGQKVEFLVSFYNNEISEKSEIFDDQFSVERPDGSNFTLKIRSTKLEDSAMYFCASSEALGTRNTIYFGEGSWLTVV.

The CDR3 sequence is CASSTRRDQPQHF. The CDR3 coding sequence is TGTGCCAGCAGTACCCGCCGGGATCAGCCCCAGCATTTT. The V and J genes are TRBV6-5 and TRBJ1-5; D remains unclear. From germline, CDR1 is MNHEY and CDR2 SVGAGI. The CDR3 spans 13 residues. The ends were cut back, 5 bases at V and 5 bases at J, with 10 bases in the middle.

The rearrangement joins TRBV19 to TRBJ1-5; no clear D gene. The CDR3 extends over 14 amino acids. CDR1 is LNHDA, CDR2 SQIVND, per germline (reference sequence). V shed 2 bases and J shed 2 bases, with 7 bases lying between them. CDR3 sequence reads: CASSIQKGNQPQHF. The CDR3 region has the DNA TGTGCCAGTAGTATACAAAAGGGCAATCAGCCCCAGCATTTT.

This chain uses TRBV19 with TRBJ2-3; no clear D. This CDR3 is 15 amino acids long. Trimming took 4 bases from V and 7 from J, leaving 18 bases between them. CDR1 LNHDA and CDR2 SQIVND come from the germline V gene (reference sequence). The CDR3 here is CASSSSLVDAHTQYF. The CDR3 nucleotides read TGTGCCAGTAGTAGTTCCCTGGTCGACGCCCATACGCAGTATTTT.

For the CDR3, the DNA is TGCGCCAGCAGCTCCGACAGGGGTGACTATGGCTACACCTTC. Translated, it gives CASSSDRGDYGYTF. The V gene is TRBV5-1, the J gene TRBJ1-2, with TRBD1 matching 8 bases. Germline assignment: CDR1 SGHRS and CDR2 YFSETQ. This CDR3 comprises 14 residues. The V segment lost 3 bases and the J segment 3 bases; nucleotides outside the gene matches: 4.

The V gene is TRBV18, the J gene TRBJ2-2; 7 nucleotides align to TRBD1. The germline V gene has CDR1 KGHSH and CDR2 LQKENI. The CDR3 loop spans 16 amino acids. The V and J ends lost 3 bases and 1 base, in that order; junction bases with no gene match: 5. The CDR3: CASSPIAGGNTGELFF. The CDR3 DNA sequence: TGTGCCAGCTCACCCATTGCAGGGGGGAACACCGGGGAGCTGTTTTTT.

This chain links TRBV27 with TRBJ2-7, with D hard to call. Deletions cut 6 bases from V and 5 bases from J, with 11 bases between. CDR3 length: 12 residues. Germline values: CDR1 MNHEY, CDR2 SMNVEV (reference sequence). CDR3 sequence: CASRTAINEQYF. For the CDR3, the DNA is TGTGCCAGCAGGACGGCCATAAACGAGCAGTACTTC.

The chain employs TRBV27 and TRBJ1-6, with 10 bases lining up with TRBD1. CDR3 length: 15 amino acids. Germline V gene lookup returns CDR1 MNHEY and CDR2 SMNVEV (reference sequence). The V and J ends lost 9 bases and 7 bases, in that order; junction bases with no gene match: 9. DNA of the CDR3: TGTGCCAGTCACTCCCCGGGACAGGGGAATTCACCCCTCCACTTT. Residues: CASHSPGQGNSPLHF.

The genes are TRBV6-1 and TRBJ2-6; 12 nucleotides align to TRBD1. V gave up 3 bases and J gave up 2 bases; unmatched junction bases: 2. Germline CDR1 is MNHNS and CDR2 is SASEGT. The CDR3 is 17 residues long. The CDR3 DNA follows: TGTGCCAGCAGTGATGGGACAGGGGGCCCTGGGGCCAACGTCCTGACTTTC. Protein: CASSDGTGGPGANVLTF.

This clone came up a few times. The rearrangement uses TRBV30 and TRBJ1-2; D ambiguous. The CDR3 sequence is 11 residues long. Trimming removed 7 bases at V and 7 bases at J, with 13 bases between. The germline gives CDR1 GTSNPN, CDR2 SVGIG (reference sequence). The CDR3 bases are TGTGCCTCCGGCCTTGCCTCTGGCTACACCTTC. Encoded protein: CASGLASGYTF.

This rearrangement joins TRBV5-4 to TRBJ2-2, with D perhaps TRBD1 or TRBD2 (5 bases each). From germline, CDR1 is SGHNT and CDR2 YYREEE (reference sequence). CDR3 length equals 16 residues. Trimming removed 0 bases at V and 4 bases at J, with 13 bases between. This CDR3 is CASSLVPGAGTGELFF. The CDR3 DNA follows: TGTGCCAGCAGCTTGGTTCCCGGGGCCGGCACCGGGGAGCTGTTTTTT.

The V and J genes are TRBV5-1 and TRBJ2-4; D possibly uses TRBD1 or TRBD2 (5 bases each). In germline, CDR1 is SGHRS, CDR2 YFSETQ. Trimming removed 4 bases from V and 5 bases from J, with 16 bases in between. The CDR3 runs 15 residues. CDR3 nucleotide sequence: TGCGCCAGCAGCCTGACTGGGACGTCTGAAAACATTCAGTACTTC. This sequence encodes CASSLTGTSENIQYF. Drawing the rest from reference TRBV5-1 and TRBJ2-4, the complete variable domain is KAGVTQTPRYLIKTRGQQVTLSCSPISGHRSVSWYQQTPGQGLQFLFEYFSETQRNKGNFPGRFSGRQFSNSRSEMNVSTLELGDSALYLCASSLTGTSENIQYFGAGTRLSVL.

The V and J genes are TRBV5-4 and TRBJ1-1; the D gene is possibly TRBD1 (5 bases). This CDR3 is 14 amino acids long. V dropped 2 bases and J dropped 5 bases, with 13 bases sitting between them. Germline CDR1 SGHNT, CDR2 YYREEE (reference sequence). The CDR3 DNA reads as TGTGCCAGCAGCTTAGGGACCTCGGGGACTGAAGCTTTCTTT. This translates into CASSLGTSGTEAFF.

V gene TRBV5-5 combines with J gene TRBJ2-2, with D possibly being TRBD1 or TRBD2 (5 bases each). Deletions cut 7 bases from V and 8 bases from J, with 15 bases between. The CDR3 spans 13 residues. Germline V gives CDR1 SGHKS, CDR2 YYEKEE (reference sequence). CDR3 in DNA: TGTGCCAGCGCAGGGACCGCTCGAGGGGAGCTGTTTTTT. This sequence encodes CASAGTARGELFF. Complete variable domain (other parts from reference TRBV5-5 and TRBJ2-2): DAGVTQSPTHLIKTRGQQVTLRCSPISGHKSVSWYQQVLGQGPQFIFQYYEKEERGRGNFPDRFSARQFPNYSSELNVNALLLGDSALYLCASAGTARGELFFGEGSRLTVL.

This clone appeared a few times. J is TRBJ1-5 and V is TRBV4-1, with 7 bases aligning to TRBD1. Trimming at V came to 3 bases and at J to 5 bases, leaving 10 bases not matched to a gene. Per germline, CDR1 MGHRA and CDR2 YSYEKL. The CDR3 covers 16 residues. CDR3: CASSQGDSTPYQPQHF. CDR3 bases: TGCGCCAGCAGCCAGGGGGACAGCACCCCGTATCAGCCCCAGCATTTT.

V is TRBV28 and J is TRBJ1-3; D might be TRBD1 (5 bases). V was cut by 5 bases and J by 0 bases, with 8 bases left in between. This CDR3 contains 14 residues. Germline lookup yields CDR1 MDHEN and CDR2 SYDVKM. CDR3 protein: CASSGGTSGNTIYF. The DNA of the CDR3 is TGTGCCAGCAGTGGGGGGACCTCTGGAAACACCATATATTTT.

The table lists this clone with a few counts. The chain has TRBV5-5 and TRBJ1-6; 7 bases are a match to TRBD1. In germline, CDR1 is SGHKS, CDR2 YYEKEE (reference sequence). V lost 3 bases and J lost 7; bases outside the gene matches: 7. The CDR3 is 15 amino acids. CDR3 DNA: TGTGCCAGCAGCTCCTGGACAGGAACGAATTCACCCCTCCACTTT. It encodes CASSSWTGTNSPLHF.

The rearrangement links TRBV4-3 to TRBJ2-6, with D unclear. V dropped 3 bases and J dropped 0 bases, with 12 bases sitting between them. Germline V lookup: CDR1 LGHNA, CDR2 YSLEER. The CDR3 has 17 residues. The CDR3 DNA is TGCGCCAGCAGCCAGGGCTCTCTGGGCTCTGGGGCCAACGTCCTGACTTTC. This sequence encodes CASSQGSLGSGANVLTF.

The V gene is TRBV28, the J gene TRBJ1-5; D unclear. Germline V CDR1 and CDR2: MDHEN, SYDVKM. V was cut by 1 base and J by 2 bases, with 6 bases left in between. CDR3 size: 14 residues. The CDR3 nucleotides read TGTGCCAGCAGTTTATCCCTAGGCAATCAGCCCCAGCATTTT. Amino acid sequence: CASSLSLGNQPQHF.

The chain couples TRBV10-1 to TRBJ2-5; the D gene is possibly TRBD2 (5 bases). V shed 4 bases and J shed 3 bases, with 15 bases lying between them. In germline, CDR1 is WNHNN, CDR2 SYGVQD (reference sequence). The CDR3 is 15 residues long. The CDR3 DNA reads TGCGCCAGCAGTGGGAGGTCGGGTAAAGAAGAGACCCAGTACTTC. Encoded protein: CASSGRSGKEETQYF.

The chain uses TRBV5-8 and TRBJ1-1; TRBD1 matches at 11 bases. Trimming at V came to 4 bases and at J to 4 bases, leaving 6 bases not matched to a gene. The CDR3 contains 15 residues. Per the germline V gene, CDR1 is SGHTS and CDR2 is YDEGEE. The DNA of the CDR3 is TGTGCCAGCAGCAGGGGACAGGGGGTTTTCACTGAAGCTTTCTTT. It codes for CASSRGQGVFTEAFF.

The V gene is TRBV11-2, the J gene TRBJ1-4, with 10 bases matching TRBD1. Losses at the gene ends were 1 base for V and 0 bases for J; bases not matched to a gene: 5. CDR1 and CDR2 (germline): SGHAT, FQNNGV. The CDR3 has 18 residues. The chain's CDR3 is CASSLGGTGASTNEKLFF. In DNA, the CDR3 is TGTGCCAGCAGCTTAGGGGGGACAGGGGCCTCAACTAATGAAAAACTGTTTTTT.

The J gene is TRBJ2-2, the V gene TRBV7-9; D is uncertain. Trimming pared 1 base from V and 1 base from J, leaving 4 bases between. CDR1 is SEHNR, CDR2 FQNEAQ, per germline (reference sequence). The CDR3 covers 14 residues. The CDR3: CASSLGMNTGELFF. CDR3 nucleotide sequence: TGTGCCAGCAGCTTAGGAATGAACACCGGGGAGCTGTTTTTT.

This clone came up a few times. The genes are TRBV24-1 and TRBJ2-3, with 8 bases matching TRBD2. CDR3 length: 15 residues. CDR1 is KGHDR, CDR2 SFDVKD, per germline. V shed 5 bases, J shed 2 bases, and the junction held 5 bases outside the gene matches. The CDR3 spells CATSGSGDLTDTQYF. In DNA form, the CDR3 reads TGTGCCACCAGTGGTAGCGGGGACCTCACAGATACGCAGTATTTT.

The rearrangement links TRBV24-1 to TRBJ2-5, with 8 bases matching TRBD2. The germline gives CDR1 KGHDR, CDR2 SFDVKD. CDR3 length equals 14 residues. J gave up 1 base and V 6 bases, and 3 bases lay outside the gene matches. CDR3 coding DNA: TGTGCCACCAGTCCAGCGGGGGCCCAAGAGACCCAGTACTTC. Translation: CATSPAGAQETQYF.

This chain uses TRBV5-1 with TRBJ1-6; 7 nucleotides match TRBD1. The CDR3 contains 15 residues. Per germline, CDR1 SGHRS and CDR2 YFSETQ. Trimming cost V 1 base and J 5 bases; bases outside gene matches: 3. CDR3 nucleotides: TGCGCCAGCAGCTTGACAGACAGGGATAATTCACCCCTCCACTTT. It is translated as CASSLTDRDNSPLHF.